The clone carrying this TCR beta chain was seen just once. As yet, its antigen is unknown. There are 15 residues in the CDR3. Germline V gene lookup returns CDR1 MNHEY and CDR2 SVGAGI. V lost 8 bases to trimming and J lost 0 bases, with 15 bases between them. 60 Vbeta and 13 Jbeta primers were used in PCR. The table came from immunoSEQ multiplex PCR; TCRdb's copy has only in-frame clones and leaves some out. The sample contains about 120,000 clones, around 70% of which appear only once. This record belongs to a study of cytomegalovirus exposure and HLA in healthy donors. Study in general: Earlier work reported 90 million to 120 million unique TCR beta sequences from roughly 180 million T cells. Of the donors genotyped, 300 to 500 in all, 65% to 90% fell in the Caucasian-associated ancestry cluster.

Whole-study results and caveats: In a later analysis, V- and J-gene trimming of beta chains associated with a DCLRE1C missense variant, replicated independently. In a later analysis, the majority of CMV-associated beta chains seemingly showed HLA restriction.

This TCR came from a male donor in good health and CMV-seronegative. V usage is TRBV6-5 and J usage is TRBJ2-3; TRBD2 might be the D (6 bases). Sequenced material: PBMCs. The CDR3 region has the DNA TGTGCCAGCGCGATCTCGGGGGATAGCACAGATACGCAGTATTTT. Its protein is CASAISGDSTDTQYF.